This T cell receptor beta chain was captured by sequencing in a study of blood T cell repertoires in COVID-19. On the study more broadly: Sample material is recorded as cDNA or gDNA derived from T cells, B-cell-depleted T cells, or PBMCs.

This CDR3 spans 11 amino acids. Germline lookup yields CDR1 MGHDK and CDR2 SYGVNS. Deletions cut 3 bases from V and 7 bases from J, with 3 bases between. Method: immunoSEQ multiplex PCR; TCRdb's copy keeps in-frame clones and lacks some. The sample has around 220,000 clones; 80% to 90% are singletons. The chain has TRBV25-1 and TRBJ2-2; no firm D call. The receptor was isolated from a man aged 25 to 40 with active or convalescent COVID-19. Sequencing was done on a sample of peripheral blood. CDR3 in amino acids: CASSDIGELFF. The CDR3 nucleotides read TGTGCCAGCAGTGATATCGGGGAGCTGTTTTTT.